This T cell receptor (beta chain) stems from a study of blood T cell repertoires in COVID-19. The table came from immunoSEQ multiplex PCR; TCRdb's copy has only in-frame clones and leaves some out. The table lists a few hundred thousand clones, approximately 80% of them singletons, with about 2.1% in the top ten. The CDR3 contains 17 residues. The V and J ends lost 4 bases and 1 base, in that order; junction bases with no gene match: 11. The germline V gene encodes CDR1 MNHNS and CDR2 SASEGT. The material sequenced was peripheral blood. This receptor was obtained from a middle-aged man who had recovered from COVID-19. The chain carries TRBV6-1 and TRBJ1-2; 8 bases match TRBD1. CDR3 protein: CASSAYGTGVFNYGYTF. For the CDR3, the DNA is TGTGCCAGCAGTGCTTACGGGACAGGCGTATTTAACTATGGCTACACCTTC.